These 15 T cell receptor beta chains originate from one sample sequenced in a study of cytomegalovirus exposure and HLA in healthy donors. The PCR made use of 60 Vbeta and 13 Jbeta primers. Here immunoSEQ multiplex PCR was the method, and the copy in TCRdb shows in-frame clones only, minus some. The sample lists 120,000 or so clones, 15% to 20% occurring once. Input material: PBMCs. The receptors were sampled from a female donor in good health and CMV-seropositive.

This clone was recorded a few times. The V gene is TRBV30, the J gene TRBJ1-2; possibly TRBD1 for D (6 bases). CDR3 length: 14 residues. Germline V lookup: CDR1 GTSNPN, CDR2 SVGIG (reference sequence). Trimming cost V 8 bases and J 7 bases, with 23 bases left between them. The CDR3, as DNA: TGTGCCCGCCCCCTGGGCAGGGGAGACGGTGGCTACACCTTC. Its translation: CARPLGRGDGGYTF.

The chain joins TRBV4-2 to TRBJ1-1, with 8 bases fitting TRBD1. CDR3 size: 15 residues. The V gene's germline CDR1 is LGHNA and CDR2 YNFKEQ. V lost 6 bases to trimming and J lost 2 bases; unmatched junction nucleotides: 8. The CDR3 sequence: CASRPPDRGNTEAFF. In nucleotides, the CDR3 is TGTGCCAGCAGACCGCCCGACAGGGGCAACACTGAAGCTTTCTTT.

V and J are TRBV29-1 and TRBJ1-4, with D possibly being TRBD1 (5 bases). The germline gives CDR1 SQVTM, CDR2 ANQGSEA. V dropped 6 bases and J dropped 6 bases, with 11 bases sitting between them. The length of the CDR3 is 12 residues. CDR3 loop: CSVKQGDEKLFF. CDR3 sequence (DNA): TGCAGCGTGAAACAAGGGGATGAAAAACTGTTTTTT.

This clone was counted between two and nine times. V is TRBV5-1 and J is TRBJ2-2, with 7 nucleotides matching TRBD1. CDR3 size: 15 residues. Germline CDR1 reads SGHRS; CDR2 reads YFSETQ. J gave up 1 base and V 4 bases, and 4 bases lay outside the gene matches. The CDR3 coding sequence is TGCGCCAGCAGCGCAAGGACAGGGAACACCGGGGAGCTGTTTTTT. It yields the protein CASSARTGNTGELFF. Complete variable domain (other parts from reference TRBV5-1 and TRBJ2-2): KAGVTQTPRYLIKTRGQQVTLSCSPISGHRSVSWYQQTPGQGLQFLFEYFSETQRNKGNFPGRFSGRQFSNSRSEMNVSTLELGDSALYLCASSARTGNTGELFFGEGSRLTVL.

The chain uses TRBV6-5 and TRBJ2-7; perhaps TRBD2 as D (6 bases). The germline V gene has CDR1 MNHEY and CDR2 SVGAGI. The V gene lost 4 bases and the J gene lost 3 bases, with 10 bases spanning the gap. The CDR3 sequence is 13 residues long. The CDR3 reads CASSSRLDYEQYF. In DNA, the CDR3 is TGTGCCAGCAGTTCGCGACTAGACTACGAGCAGTACTTC.

The chain employs TRBV2 and TRBJ1-2, with D maybe TRBD1 (5 bases). The germline CDR1 and CDR2 sequences are SNHLY and FYNNEI. This CDR3 spans 14 amino acids. V lost 2 bases to trimming and J lost 7 bases, with 14 bases between them. CDR3 protein: CASSESPLTVGYTF. As DNA, the CDR3 is TGTGCCAGCAGTGAATCCCCGCTGACAGTTGGCTACACCTTC.

This clone was observed a few times. The rearrangement joins TRBV5-4 to TRBJ2-5, with D tentatively TRBD1 (6 bases). This CDR3 region has 13 residues. Trimming removed 6 bases from V and 4 bases from J, with 13 bases in between. Germline-derived CDR1 and CDR2 are SGHNT and YYREEE (reference sequence). This CDR3 reads CASTDRIRETQYF. DNA of the CDR3: TGTGCCAGCACCGACAGGATAAGAGAGACCCAGTACTTC.

The chain is built from TRBV29-1 and TRBJ1-2, with D maybe TRBD1 (6 bases). This CDR3 has 12 amino acids. Trimming removed 6 bases from V and 8 bases from J, with 16 bases in between. Germline V gene lookup returns CDR1 SQVTM and CDR2 ANQGSEA. The CDR3 loop is CSVAGTLRGYTF. The CDR3 nucleotides are TGCAGCGTGGCCGGGACATTAAGAGGCTACACCTTC.

This clone has just a few counts. The rearrangement uses TRBV7-2 and TRBJ2-7; D perhaps matches TRBD1 (5 bases). V was clipped by 0 bases and J by 3 bases, with 12 bases between them. The CDR3 is 15 residues long. Germline V lookup: CDR1 SGHTA, CDR2 FQGNSA. The CDR3 is CASSLAPGPYYEQYF. Here the CDR3 DNA reads TGTGCCAGCAGCTTAGCGCCAGGGCCTTACTACGAGCAGTACTTC.

In this sample, this clone turned up a few times. This sequence joins TRBV6-5 and TRBJ2-7; perhaps TRBD1 as D (6 bases). Germline CDR1 MNHEY, CDR2 SVGAGI. V lost 2 bases, J lost 7 bases, and 21 bases lay in between. CDR3 length equals 16 residues. CDR3 sequence reads: CASSYTIFRDTGEQYF. The CDR3 nucleotides read TGTGCCAGCAGTTACACAATTTTCCGGGACACGGGGGAGCAGTACTTC.

V is TRBV4-2 and J is TRBJ2-7; 15 bases match TRBD2. The CDR3 contains 14 residues. V gave up 0 bases and J gave up 13 bases; unmatched junction bases: 4. The germline gives CDR1 LGHNA, CDR2 YNFKEQ. CDR3 in DNA: TGTGCCAGCAGCCAAGATAGGACTAGCGGGAGGGTTTACTTC. It is translated as CASSQDRTSGRVYF.

The count of this clone is one. The genes are TRBV19 and TRBJ1-5; 12 nucleotides line up with TRBD1. V lost 7 bases and J lost 5; bases outside the gene matches: 12. The CDR3 is 17 amino acids. Germline CDR1 reads LNHDA; CDR2 reads SQIVND (reference sequence). The CDR3: CASTTLGTGGADQPQHF. The CDR3 bases are TGTGCCAGTACCACTCTGGGGACAGGGGGCGCCGATCAGCCCCAGCATTTT.

The sample holds a few counts of this clone. The same CDR3 is also encoded by other DNA sequences in this sample. In nucleotides, the CDR3 is TGCGCCAGCAGCCTTCGGAGCACAGATACGCAGTATTTT. Its protein is CASSLRSTDTQYF. V is TRBV4-3 and J is TRBJ2-3, with D unresolved. The length of the CDR3 is 13 residues. Germline CDR1 LGHNA, CDR2 YSLEER. V was clipped by 4 bases and J by 0 bases, with 5 bases between them.

The rearrangement uses TRBV9 and TRBJ2-7, with a weak D call TRBD2 (8 bases). This CDR3 comprises 15 residues. The germline CDR1 and CDR2 sequences are SGDLS and YYNGEE. Trimming cost V 0 bases and J 7 bases, with 17 bases left between them. For the CDR3, the DNA is TGTGCCAGCAGCGTAGGGACAGGTGGGACTAGTGAGCAGTACTTC. It codes for CASSVGTGGTSEQYF.

As for this clone: In the same sample, other DNA sequences code for this CDR3. The gene calls are TRBV6-5 and TRBJ2-3; D not resolved. V gave up 5 bases and J gave up 2 bases, with 14 bases separating them. Germline V lookup: CDR1 MNHEY, CDR2 SVGAGI. This CDR3 contains 15 residues. In DNA, the CDR3 is TGTGCCAGCAGTCAAAGACTGGTACACACAGATACGCAGTATTTT. It encodes CASSQRLVHTDTQYF.